This T cell receptor beta chain was captured in a study of shared clonotypes between healthy human individuals. Study-level background: A donor's plate count was three for CD4 naive and three for CD4 memory; CD8 naive had two and CD8 memory one.

Concerning this clone itself: Its antigen is as yet unknown.

The study's findings and limits: Specimens sampled were limited to blood, with tissue repertoires likely differing.

This CDR3 has 15 residues. V was trimmed by 6 bases and J by 2 bases, leaving 14 bases between them. Germline V lookup: CDR1 LGHNT, CDR2 FRNRAP. The split of CD4+ cells yielded CD45RA+ naive and CD45RA-negative memory subsets. Each subset's genomic DNA was split evenly across several immunoSEQ plates. Profiling relied on immunoSEQ multiplex PCR, and the TCRdb table lists in-frame clones only, not all of them. The sample gives about 2 million clones, roughly 94% of which show up once; 0.13% is in the top ten. The sample taken for sequencing was naive CD4+ T cells sorted from blood. Subset specified: CD45RA+ positively selected. This sequence originates from a young man in good health. This rearrangement joins TRBV12-5 to TRBJ1-3; a possible D gene is TRBD1 (5 bases). The CDR3 nucleotides are TGTGCTAGTGGCTGGGGCGGGGGGGCTGGAAACACCATATATTTT. Its protein product is CASGWGGGAGNTIYF.